This T cell receptor beta chain derives from a study of OX40 agonist ivuxolimab in advanced cancers. Study-wide background: The drug used for patients, ivuxolimab, was an agonistic anti-OX40 (CD134) antibody. Intravenous ivuxolimab was administered to patients every 2 weeks at 0.01 to 10 mg/kg.

The method was immunoSEQ multiplex PCR; TCRdb's version includes in-frame clones alone and lacks a portion of them. This table has tens of thousands of clones, approximately 89% appearing once. CDR1 and CDR2 (germline): LNHDA, SQIVND (reference sequence). Trimming cost V 6 bases and J 5 bases; bases outside gene matches: 5. This CDR3 is 14 amino acids long. Autoimmune disease history or systemic immunosuppression excluded patients. This sample comprised CD4+ or CD8+ T cells sorted from blood, obtained in a trial of the OX40 agonist ivuxolimab. The V call is TRBV19, the J call TRBJ2-1, with 9 bases that match TRBD1. The source of this sequence is an adult with an advanced solid tumor such as melanoma, head and neck, liver or kidney cancer. This chain's CDR3 is CASRSGQGNNEQFF. CDR3 nucleotides: TGTGCCAGTAGATCGGGACAGGGAAACAATGAGCAGTTCTTC.